This note documents a single T cell receptor beta chain sequence. The CDR3 totals 14 residues. CDR1 SGHTA and CDR2 FQGTGA come from the germline V gene. Trimming pared 4 bases from V and 4 bases from J, leaving 13 bases between. The record originates from a study of blood T cell repertoires in COVID-19. Study in general: The United States, Italy and Spain were the sources of the acute and convalescent COVID-19 samples.

The method was immunoSEQ multiplex PCR; TCRdb's version includes in-frame clones alone and lacks a portion of them. This sample carries roughly 170,000 clones, roughly nine tenths of them seen once, and the ten largest clones take more than 25%. Sequencing was done on a sample of peripheral blood. V usage is TRBV7-3 and J usage is TRBJ1-1; a weak D match, TRBD1 (5 bases). The source is a man aged 55 to 70 with acute or convalescent COVID-19. Here the CDR3 DNA reads TGTGCCAGCAGCTCTCAGGGTGAAGGCACTGAAGCTTTCTTT. It encodes CASSSQGEGTEAFF.